This TCR beta chain was identified in a study of T cell responses to AZD1222 COVID-19 vaccine. Study as a whole: Second-dose groups at about 4 or about 12 weeks were pooled.

The CDR3 covers 13 residues. V gave up 6 bases and J gave up 7 bases; unmatched junction bases: 2. From germline, CDR1 is MGHDK and CDR2 SYGVNS. TCRdb's table, derived via immunoSEQ multiplex PCR, lists solely in-frame clones and lacks some. Of some 150,000 clones in the sample, around nine tenths were seen once. Study-wide results and caveats: Clonal diversity was possibly underestimated; the donors were predominantly white British and more often female. Only five to seven individuals given AZD1222 were seropositive at baseline. Repertoire sampling happened only post peak T cell response.

With regard to this clone: Its antigen is undetermined.

The chain is built from TRBV25-1 and TRBJ1-6; the match to TRBD1 covers 8 bases. Sequences were derived from peripheral blood, sampled on day 0 of AZD1222 vaccination. This TCR derives from an adult in good health. CDR3 in amino acids: CASRDRENSPLHF. The CDR3 DNA sequence: TGTGCCAGCAGGGACAGGGAGAATTCACCCCTCCACTTT.